The 10 T cell receptor beta chains below were found in one sample sequenced in a study of T cell changes during pregnancy in multiple sclerosis. Sequencing was performed with immunoSEQ multiplex PCR; in TCRdb, only in-frame clones are kept and a portion is missing. The sample includes approximately 100,000 clones, just over 90% of them seen just once. Source: peripheral blood, taken after pregnancy. The receptor source for this set is a female donor with multiple sclerosis, enrolled in a pregnancy study.

The V and J genes are TRBV5-1 and TRBJ2-7, with 9 bases lining up with TRBD1. CDR3 size: 16 residues. Losses at the gene ends were 2 bases for V and 5 bases for J; bases not matched to a gene: 11. CDR1 is SGHRS, CDR2 YFSETQ, per germline. CDR3: CASSLTTGTGSHEQYF. The CDR3 nucleotides read TGCGCCAGCAGCTTAACCACCGGGACAGGGTCCCACGAGCAGTACTTC.

Here the CDR3 reads CASSLAGGPSPGELFF. In DNA form, the CDR3 reads TGTGCCAGCAGCCTAGCGGGGGGGCCGTCCCCCGGGGAGCTGTTTTTT. The gene calls are TRBV6-6 and TRBJ2-2; TRBD2 matches at 12 bases. The CDR3 length is 16 residues. The trim removed 6 bases at V and 6 bases at J, leaving 8 bases unmatched. Germline V CDR1 and CDR2: MNHNY, SVGAGI (reference sequence).

The chain joins TRBV5-6 to TRBJ2-3, with D unclear. This CDR3 has 14 residues. V dropped 4 bases and J dropped 4 bases, with 13 bases sitting between them. CDR1 SGHDT and CDR2 YYEEEE come from the germline V gene. CDR3 nucleotides: TGTGCCAGCAGCGCGGCCCATCACCCAGATACGCAGTATTTT. This translates into CASSAAHHPDTQYF.

The V and J genes are TRBV27 and TRBJ1-2; D is unresolved. The CDR3 has 14 residues. Looked up from germline, CDR1 is MNHEY and CDR2 is SMNVEV (reference sequence). Trimming cost V 2 bases and J 7 bases, with 14 bases left between them. The CDR3 nucleotides are TGTGCCAGCAGTTTAGGAGGGAGTGTGCTTGGCTACACCTTC. Amino acid sequence: CASSLGGSVLGYTF.

This chain uses TRBV6-5 with TRBJ2-5; TRBD1 matches 7 bases. The length of the CDR3 is 15 residues. Per germline, CDR1 MNHEY and CDR2 SVGAGI. The V segment lost 4 bases and the J segment 5 bases; nucleotides outside the gene matches: 10. CDR3 region: CASSFSPGTAETQYF. In DNA form, the CDR3 reads TGTGCCAGCAGTTTTTCCCCCGGGACAGCGGAGACCCAGTACTTC.

The genes are TRBV10-3 and TRBJ2-7; possible D gene TRBD1, 6 bases. CDR3 length equals 12 residues. The V end lost 8 bases, the J end lost 1 base, and 9 bases lay between the germline ends. CDR1 is ENHRY, CDR2 SYGVKD, per germline. CDR3 sequence (DNA): TGTGCCATCTTAGGACAGTCCTACGAGCAGTACTTC. Its protein is CAILGQSYEQYF.

The V and J genes are TRBV7-8 and TRBJ1-1; TRBD1 matches 8 bases. Germline trimming cut 5 bases from V and 5 bases from J; bases unmatched to any gene: 7. Per germline, CDR1 SGHVS and CDR2 FQNEAQ. The CDR3 is 14 residues long. Here the CDR3 reads CASSLQGGWTEAFF. The CDR3 DNA is TGTGCCAGCAGCCTACAGGGGGGTTGGACTGAAGCTTTCTTT.

The chain is built from TRBV5-8 and TRBJ1-4; D might be TRBD1 (6 bases). The CDR3 covers 18 residues. Germline V lookup: CDR1 SGHTS, CDR2 YDEGEE. The ends were cut back, 5 bases at V and 4 bases at J, with 24 bases in the middle. DNA of the CDR3: TGTGCCAGCAGACGTATAAGTGAATACAGGGCTAGTAATGAAAAACTGTTTTTT. It translates to CASRRISEYRASNEKLFF. Full variable domain (outside the CDR3, taken from reference TRBV5-8 and TRBJ1-4): EAGVTQSPTHLIKTRGQQATLRCSPISGHTSVYWYQQALGLGLQFLLWYDEGEERNRGNFPPRFSGRQFPNYSSELNVNALELEDSALYLCASRRISEYRASNEKLFFGSGTQLSVL.

This chain links TRBV19 with TRBJ2-2; D ambiguous. The CDR3 has 14 amino acids. Germline V gives CDR1 LNHDA, CDR2 SQIVND (reference sequence). V was shortened by 3 bases and J by 1 base, with 6 bases between the two germline ends. Written as DNA, the CDR3 is TGTGCCAGTAGTATTGGAGTGAACACCGGGGAGCTGTTTTTT. Translated, it gives CASSIGVNTGELFF.

The J gene is TRBJ2-3, the V gene TRBV29-1; TRBD1 might be the D (6 bases). Germline V gives CDR1 SQVTM, CDR2 ANQGSEA. Between the trimmed V and J ends, which lost 3 bases and 1 base, there was a span of 8 bases. This CDR3 region has 13 residues. The CDR3 reads CSVDAGGTDTQYF. The CDR3 coding sequence is TGCAGCGTTGATGCAGGGGGCACAGATACGCAGTATTTT.